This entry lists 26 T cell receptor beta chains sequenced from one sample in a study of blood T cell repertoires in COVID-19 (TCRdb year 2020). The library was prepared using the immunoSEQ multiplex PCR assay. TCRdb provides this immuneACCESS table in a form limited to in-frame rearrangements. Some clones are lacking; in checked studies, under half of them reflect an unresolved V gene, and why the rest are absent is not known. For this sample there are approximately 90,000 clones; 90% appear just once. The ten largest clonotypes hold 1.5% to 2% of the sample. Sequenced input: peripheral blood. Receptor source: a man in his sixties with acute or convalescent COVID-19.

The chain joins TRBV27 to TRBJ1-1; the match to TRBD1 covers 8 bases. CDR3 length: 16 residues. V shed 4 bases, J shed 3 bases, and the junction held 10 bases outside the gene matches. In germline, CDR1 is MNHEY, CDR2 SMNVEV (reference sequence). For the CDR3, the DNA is TGTGCCAGCAGTTCCCCCTCCTGGACAGGGCACACTGAAGCTTTCTTT. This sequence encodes CASSSPSWTGHTEAFF.

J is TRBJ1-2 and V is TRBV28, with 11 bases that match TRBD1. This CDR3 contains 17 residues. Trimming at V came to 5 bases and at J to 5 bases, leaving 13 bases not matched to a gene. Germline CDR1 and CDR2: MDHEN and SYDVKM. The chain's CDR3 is CASSPTLGQGAGYGYTF. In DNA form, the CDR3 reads TGTGCCAGCAGTCCCACCCTTGGACAGGGGGCCGGGTATGGCTACACCTTC.

DNA for the CDR3: TGTGCCAGCAGCTTAGAACTAGCGGGGGCCTACGAGCAGTACGTC. Its translation: CASSLELAGAYEQYV. The chain links TRBV11-2 to TRBJ2-7, with 11 bases fitting TRBD2. J gave up 2 bases and V 0 bases, and 0 bases lay outside the gene matches. This CDR3 region has 15 residues. The germline CDR1 and CDR2 sequences are SGHAT and FQNNGV.

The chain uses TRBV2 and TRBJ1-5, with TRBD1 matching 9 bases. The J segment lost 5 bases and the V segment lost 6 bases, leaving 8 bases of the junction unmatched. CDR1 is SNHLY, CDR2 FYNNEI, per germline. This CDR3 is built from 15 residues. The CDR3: CASREGTGRYQPQHF. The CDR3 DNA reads TGTGCCAGCAGGGAGGGGACAGGGCGATATCAGCCCCAGCATTTT.

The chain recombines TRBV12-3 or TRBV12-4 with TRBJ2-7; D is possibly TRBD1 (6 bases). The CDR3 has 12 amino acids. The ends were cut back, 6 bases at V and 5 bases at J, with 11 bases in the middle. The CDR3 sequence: CASSLTGNEQYF. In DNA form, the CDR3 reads TGTGCCAGCAGCCTTACAGGGAACGAGCAGTACTTC.

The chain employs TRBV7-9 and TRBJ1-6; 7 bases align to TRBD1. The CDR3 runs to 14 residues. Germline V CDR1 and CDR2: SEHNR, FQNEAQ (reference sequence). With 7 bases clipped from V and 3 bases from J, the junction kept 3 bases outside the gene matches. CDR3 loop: CASKNRGYNSPLHF. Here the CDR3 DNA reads TGTGCCAGCAAAAACAGGGGCTATAATTCACCCCTCCACTTT.

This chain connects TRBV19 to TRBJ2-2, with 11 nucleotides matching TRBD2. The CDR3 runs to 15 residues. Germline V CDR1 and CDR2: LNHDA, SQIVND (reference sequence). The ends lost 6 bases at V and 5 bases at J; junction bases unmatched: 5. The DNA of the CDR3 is TGTGCCAGTAGCCAGGGACTAGCGGTAACCGGGGAGCTGTTTTTT. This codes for CASSQGLAVTGELFF.

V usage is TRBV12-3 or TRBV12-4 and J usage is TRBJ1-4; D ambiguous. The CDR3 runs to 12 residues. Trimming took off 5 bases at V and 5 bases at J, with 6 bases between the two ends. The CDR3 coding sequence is TGTGCCAGCAGTCCTAGGAATGAAAAACTGTTTTTT. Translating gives CASSPRNEKLFF.

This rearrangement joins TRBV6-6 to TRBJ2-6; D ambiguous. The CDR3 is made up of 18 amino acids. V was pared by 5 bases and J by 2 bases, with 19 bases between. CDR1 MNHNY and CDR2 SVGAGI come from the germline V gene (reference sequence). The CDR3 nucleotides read TGTGCCAGCAGTCCCCCTAGACCGTCGAATCCTGGGGCCAACGTCCTGACTTTC. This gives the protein CASSPPRPSNPGANVLTF.

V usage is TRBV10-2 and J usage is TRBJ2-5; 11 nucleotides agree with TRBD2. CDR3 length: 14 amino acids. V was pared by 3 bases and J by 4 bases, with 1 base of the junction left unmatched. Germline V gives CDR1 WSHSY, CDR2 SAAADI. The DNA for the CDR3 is TGCGCCAGCAGTGACGGGACTAGCGGAGAGACCCAGTACTTC. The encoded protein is CASSDGTSGETQYF.

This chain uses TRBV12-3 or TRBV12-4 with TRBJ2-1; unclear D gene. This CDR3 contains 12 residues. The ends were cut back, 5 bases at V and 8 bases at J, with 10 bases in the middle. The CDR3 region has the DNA TGTGCCAGCAGTCCTCAGATCGATGAGCAGTTCTTC. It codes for CASSPQIDEQFF.

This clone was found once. The CDR3, as DNA: TGTGCCAGCTCACAGACAGGGGGGTATGGCTACACCTTC. Translation gives CASSQTGGYGYTF. The chain links TRBV3-1 (or the pseudogene TRBV3-2) to TRBJ1-2; 9 bases fit TRBD1. The germline gives CDR1 LGHDT, CDR2 YNNKEL (reference sequence). The CDR3 sequence is 13 residues long. With V trimmed by 8 bases and J by 5 bases, 6 bases remained unmatched.

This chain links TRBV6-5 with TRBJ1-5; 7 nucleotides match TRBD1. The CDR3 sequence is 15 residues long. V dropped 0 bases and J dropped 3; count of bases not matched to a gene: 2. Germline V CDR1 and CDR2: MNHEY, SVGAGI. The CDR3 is CASSYSGQLNQPQHF. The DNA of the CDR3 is TGTGCCAGCAGTTACTCGGGACAGCTCAATCAGCCCCAGCATTTT.

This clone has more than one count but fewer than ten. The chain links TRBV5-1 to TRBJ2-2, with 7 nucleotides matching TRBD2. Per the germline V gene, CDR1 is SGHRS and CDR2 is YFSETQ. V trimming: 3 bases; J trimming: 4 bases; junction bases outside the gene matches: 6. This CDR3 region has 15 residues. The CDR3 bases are TGCGCCAGCAGCTCAGCAGCGGGGTCCACCGGGGAGCTGTTTTTT. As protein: CASSSAAGSTGELFF.

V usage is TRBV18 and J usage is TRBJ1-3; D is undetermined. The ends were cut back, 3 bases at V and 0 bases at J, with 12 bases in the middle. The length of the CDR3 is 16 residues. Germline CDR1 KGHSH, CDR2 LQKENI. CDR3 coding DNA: TGTGCCAGCTCACCCTTTGAGAGAAGCTCTGGAAACACCATATATTTT. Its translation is CASSPFERSSGNTIYF.

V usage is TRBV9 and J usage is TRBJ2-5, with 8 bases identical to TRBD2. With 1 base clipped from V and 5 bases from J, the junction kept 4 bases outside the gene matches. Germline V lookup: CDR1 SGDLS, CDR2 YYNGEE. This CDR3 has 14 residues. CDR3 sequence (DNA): TGTGCCAGCAGCGTATTCGGGGGGGCGGAGACCCAGTACTTC. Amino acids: CASSVFGGAETQYF.

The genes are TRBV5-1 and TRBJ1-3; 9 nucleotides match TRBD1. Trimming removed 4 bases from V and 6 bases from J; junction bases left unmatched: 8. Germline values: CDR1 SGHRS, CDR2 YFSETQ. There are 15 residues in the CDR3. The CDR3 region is CASSPGQGNVNTIYF. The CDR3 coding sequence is TGCGCCAGCAGCCCGGGACAGGGCAACGTAAACACCATATATTTT. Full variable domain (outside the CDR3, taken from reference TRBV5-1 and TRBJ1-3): KAGVTQTPRYLIKTRGQQVTLSCSPISGHRSVSWYQQTPGQGLQFLFEYFSETQRNKGNFPGRFSGRQFSNSRSEMNVSTLELGDSALYLCASSPGQGNVNTIYFGEGSWLTVV.

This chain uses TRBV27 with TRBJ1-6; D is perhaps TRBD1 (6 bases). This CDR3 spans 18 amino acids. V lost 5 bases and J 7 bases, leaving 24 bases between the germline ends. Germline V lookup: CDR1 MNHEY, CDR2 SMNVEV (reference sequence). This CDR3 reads CASSPHYRPGQYNSPLHF. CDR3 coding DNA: TGTGCCAGCAGTCCTCATTATCGCCCAGGACAGTACAATTCACCCCTCCACTTT.

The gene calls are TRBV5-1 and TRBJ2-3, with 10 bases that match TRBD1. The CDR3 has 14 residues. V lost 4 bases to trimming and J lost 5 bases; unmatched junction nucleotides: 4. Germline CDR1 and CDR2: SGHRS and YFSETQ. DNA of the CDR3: TGCGCCAGCAGCCCGGGACAGGGGAAAGATACGCAGTATTTT. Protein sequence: CASSPGQGKDTQYF.

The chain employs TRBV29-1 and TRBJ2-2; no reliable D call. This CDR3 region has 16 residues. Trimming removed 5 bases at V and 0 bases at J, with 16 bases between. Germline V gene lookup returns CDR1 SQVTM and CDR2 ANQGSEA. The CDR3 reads CSVSERGRTNTGELFF. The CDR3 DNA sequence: TGCAGCGTTAGTGAGCGAGGCCGAACGAACACCGGGGAGCTGTTTTTT.

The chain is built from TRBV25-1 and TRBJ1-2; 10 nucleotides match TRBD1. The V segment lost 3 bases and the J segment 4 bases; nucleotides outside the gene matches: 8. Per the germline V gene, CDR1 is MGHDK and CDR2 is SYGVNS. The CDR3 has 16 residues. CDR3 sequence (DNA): TGTGCCAGCAGTGAGCCCGGGGACAGGGGAATCTATGGCTACACCTTC. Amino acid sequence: CASSEPGDRGIYGYTF.

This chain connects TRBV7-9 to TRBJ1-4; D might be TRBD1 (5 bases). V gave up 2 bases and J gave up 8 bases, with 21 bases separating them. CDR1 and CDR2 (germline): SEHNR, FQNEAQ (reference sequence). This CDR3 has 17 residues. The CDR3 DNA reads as TGTGCCAGCAGCTTAAGCATCCGGAGGGGACTTAAGGAAAAACTGTTTTTT. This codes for CASSLSIRRGLKEKLFF.

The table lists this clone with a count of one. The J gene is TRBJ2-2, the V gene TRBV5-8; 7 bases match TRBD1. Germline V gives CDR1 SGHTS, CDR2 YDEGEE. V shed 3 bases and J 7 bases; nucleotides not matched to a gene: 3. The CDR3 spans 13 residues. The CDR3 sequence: CASSSTGYGELFF. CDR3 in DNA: TGTGCCAGCAGCTCGACAGGGTACGGGGAGCTGTTTTTT. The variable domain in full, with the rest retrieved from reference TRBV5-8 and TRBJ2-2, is EAGVTQSPTHLIKTRGQQATLRCSPISGHTSVYWYQQALGLGLQFLLWYDEGEERNRGNFPPRFSGRQFPNYSSELNVNALELEDSALYLCASSSTGYGELFFGEGSRLTVL.

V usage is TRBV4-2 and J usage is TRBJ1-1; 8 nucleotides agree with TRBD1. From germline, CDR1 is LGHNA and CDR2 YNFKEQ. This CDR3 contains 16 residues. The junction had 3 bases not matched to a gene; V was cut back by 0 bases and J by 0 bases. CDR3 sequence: CASSQDRTGMNTEAFF. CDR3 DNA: TGTGCCAGCAGCCAAGACCGGACAGGGATGAACACTGAAGCTTTCTTT.

CDR3 loop: CASNDRRANYGYTF. The CDR3 nucleotides are TGTGCCAGTAACGACAGGCGGGCTAACTATGGCTACACCTTC. The chain is built from TRBV19 and TRBJ1-2; tentative D call: TRBD1 (6 bases). Looked up from germline, CDR1 is LNHDA and CDR2 is SQIVND (reference sequence). With 7 bases removed from V and 0 bases from J, the gap between germline ends came to 12 bases. The CDR3 has 14 residues.

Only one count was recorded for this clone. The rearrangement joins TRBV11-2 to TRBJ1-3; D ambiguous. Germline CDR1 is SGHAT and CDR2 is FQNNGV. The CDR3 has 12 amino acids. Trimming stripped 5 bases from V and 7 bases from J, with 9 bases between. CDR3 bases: TGTGCCAGCAGCCCCCCGGGGAACACCATATATTTT. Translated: CASSPPGNTIYF.